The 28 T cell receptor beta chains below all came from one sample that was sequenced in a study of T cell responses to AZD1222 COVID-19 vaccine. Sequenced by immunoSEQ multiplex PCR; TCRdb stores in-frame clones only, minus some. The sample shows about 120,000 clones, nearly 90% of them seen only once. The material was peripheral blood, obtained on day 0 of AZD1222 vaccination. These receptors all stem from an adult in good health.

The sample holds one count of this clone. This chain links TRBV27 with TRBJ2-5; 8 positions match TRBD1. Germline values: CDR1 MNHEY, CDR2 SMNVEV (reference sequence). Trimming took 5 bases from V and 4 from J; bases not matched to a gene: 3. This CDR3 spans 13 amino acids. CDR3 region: CASSPTGAETQYF. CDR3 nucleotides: TGTGCCAGCAGTCCGACAGGGGCAGAGACCCAGTACTTC.

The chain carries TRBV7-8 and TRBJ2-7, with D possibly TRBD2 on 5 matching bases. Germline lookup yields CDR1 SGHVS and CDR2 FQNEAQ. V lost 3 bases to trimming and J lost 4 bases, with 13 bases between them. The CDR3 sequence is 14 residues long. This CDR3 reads CASSFRGSTYEQYF. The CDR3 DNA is TGTGCCAGCAGCTTCCGAGGGAGTACTTACGAGCAGTACTTC.

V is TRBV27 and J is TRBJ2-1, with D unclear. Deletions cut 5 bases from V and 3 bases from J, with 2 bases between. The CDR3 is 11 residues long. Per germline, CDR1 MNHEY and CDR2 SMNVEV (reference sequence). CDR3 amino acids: CASSNYNEQFF. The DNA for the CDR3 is TGTGCCAGCAGTAACTACAATGAGCAGTTCTTC.

As DNA, the CDR3 is TGTGCCATCAGTGAGTCGAAAAACAGCTACAGCGGCTACACCTTC. Residues: CAISESKNSYSGYTF. The rearrangement joins TRBV10-3 to TRBJ1-2, with D unclear. V lost 0 bases to trimming and J lost 8 bases, with 16 bases between them. The CDR3 loop spans 15 amino acids. CDR1 ENHRY and CDR2 SYGVKD come from the germline V gene.

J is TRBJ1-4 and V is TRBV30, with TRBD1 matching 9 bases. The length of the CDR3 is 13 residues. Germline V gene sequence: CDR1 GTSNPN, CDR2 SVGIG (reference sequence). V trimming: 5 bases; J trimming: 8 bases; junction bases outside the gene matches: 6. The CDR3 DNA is TGTGCCTGGGATACAGGGGGCCGAGAAAAACTGTTTTTT. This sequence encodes CAWDTGGREKLFF.

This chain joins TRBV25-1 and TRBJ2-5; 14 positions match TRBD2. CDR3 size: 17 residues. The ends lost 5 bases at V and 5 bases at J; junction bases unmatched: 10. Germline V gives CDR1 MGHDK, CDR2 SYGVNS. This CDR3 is CASSPGLAGGSAETQYF. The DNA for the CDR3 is TGTGCCAGCAGTCCCGGACTAGCGGGGGGCTCCGCGGAGACCCAGTACTTC.

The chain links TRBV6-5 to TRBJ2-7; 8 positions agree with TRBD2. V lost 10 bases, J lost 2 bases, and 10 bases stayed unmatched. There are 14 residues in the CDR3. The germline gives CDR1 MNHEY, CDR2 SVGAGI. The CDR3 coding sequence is TGTGCCACGGGGGGGGCAGGGTCTACCTACGAGCAGTACTTC. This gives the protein CATGGAGSTYEQYF.

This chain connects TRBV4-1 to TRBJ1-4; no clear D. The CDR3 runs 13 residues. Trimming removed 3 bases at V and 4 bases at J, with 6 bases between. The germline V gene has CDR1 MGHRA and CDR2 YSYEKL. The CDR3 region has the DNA TGCGCCAGCAGCCAGGACGGTAATGAAAAACTGTTTTTT. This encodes CASSQDGNEKLFF.

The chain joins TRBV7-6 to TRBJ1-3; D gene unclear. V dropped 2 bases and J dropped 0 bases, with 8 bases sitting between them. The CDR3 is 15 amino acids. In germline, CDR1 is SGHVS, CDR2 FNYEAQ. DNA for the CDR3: TGTGCCAGCAGCTTATCTGGAGGCTCTGGAAACACCATATATTTT. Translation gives CASSLSGGSGNTIYF.

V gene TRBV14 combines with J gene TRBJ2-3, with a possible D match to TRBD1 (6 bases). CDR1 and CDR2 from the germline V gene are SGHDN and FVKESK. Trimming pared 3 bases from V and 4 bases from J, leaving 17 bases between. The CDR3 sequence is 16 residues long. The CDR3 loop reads CASSHQYARGPDTQYF. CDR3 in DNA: TGTGCCAGCAGCCATCAGTACGCCAGGGGCCCAGATACGCAGTATTTT. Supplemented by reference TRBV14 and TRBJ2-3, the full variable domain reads EAGVTQFPSHSVIEKGQTVTLRCDPISGHDNLYWYRRVMGKEIKFLLHFVKESKQDESGMPNNRFLAERTGGTYSTLKVQPAELEDSGVYFCASSHQYARGPDTQYFGPGTRLTVL.

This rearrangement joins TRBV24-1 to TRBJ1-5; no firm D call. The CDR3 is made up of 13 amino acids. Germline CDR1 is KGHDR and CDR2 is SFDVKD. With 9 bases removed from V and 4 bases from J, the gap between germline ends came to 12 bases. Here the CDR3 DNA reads TGTGCCACCCAAGCGGATGGAAATCAGCCCCAGCATTTT. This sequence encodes CATQADGNQPQHF.

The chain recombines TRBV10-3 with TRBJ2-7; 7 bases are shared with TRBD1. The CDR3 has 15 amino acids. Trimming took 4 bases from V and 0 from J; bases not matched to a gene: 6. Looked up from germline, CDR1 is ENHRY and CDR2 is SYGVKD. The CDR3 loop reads CAISVPGQSSYEQYF. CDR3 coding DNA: TGTGCCATCAGTGTACCGGGACAGAGCTCCTACGAGCAGTACTTC.

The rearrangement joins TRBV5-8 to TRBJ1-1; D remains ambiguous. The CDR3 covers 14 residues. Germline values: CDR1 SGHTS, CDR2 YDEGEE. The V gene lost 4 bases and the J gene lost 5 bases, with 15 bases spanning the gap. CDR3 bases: TGTGCCAGCAGCCTGGCCGTGTGGAGGACTGAAGCTTTCTTT. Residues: CASSLAVWRTEAFF.

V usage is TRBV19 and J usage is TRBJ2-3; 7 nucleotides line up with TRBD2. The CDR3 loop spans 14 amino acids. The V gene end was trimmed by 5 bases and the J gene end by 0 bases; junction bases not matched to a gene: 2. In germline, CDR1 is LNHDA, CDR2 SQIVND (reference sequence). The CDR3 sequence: CASSAAGSTDTQYF. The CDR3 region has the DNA TGTGCCAGTAGTGCAGCGGGGAGCACAGATACGCAGTATTTT.

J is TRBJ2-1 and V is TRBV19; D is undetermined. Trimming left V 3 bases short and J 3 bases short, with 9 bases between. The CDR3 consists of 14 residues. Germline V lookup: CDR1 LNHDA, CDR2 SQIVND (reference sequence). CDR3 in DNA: TGTGCCAGTAGTATTGGAGCAGGCTACAATGAGCAGTTCTTC. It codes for CASSIGAGYNEQFF.

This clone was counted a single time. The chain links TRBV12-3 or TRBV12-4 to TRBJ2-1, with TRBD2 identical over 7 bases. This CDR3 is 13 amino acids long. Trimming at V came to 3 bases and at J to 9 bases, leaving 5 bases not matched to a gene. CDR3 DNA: TGTGCCAGCAGTTTTTTCGGCGGGGGTGAGCAGTTCTTC. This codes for CASSFFGGGEQFF.

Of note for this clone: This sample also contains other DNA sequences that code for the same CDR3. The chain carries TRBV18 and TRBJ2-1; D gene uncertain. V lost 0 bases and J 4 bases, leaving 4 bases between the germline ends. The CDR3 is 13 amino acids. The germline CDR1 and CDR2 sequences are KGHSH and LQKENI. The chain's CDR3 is CASSPPSYNEQFF. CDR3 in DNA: TGTGCCAGCTCACCACCGTCTTACAATGAGCAGTTCTTC.

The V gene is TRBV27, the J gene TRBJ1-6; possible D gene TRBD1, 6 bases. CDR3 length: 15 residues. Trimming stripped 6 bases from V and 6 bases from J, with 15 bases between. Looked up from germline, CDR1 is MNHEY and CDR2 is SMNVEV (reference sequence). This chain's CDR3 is CASRPLARGNSPLHF. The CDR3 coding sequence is TGTGCCAGCAGGCCGTTGGCCAGGGGTAATTCACCCCTCCACTTT.

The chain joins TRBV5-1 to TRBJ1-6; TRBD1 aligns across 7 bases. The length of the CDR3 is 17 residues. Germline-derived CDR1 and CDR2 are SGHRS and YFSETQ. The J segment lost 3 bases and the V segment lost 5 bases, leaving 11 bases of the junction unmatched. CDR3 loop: CASSEGAGPFYNSPLHF. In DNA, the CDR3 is TGCGCCAGCAGTGAGGGGGCAGGTCCCTTCTATAATTCACCCCTCCACTTT.

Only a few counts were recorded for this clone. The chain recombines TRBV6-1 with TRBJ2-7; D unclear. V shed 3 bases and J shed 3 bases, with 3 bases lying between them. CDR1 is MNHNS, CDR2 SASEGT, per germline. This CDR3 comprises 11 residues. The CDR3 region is CASSDDYEQYF. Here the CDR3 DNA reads TGTGCCAGCAGTGACGACTACGAGCAGTACTTC.

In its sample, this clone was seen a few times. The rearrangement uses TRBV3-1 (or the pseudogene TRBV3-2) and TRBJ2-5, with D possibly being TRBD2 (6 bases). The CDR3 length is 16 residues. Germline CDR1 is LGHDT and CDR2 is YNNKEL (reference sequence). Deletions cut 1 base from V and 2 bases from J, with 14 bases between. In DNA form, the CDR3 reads TGTGCCAGCAGCCAAGCTCTCGGGACTTTACAAGAGACCCAGTACTTC. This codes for CASSQALGTLQETQYF.

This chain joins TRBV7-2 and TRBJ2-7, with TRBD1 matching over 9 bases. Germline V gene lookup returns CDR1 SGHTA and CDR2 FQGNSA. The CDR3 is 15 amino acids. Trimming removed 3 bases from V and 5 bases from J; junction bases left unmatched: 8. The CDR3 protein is CASSFVGQGIDEQYF. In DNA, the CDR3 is TGTGCCAGCAGCTTTGTGGGACAGGGAATCGACGAGCAGTACTTC.

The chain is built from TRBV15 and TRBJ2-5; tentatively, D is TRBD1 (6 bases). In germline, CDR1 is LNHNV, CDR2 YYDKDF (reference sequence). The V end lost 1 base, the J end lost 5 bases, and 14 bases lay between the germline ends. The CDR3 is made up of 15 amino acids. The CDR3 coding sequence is TGTGCCACCAGCAGAGTGAAGGGACATCAGGAGACCCAGTACTTC. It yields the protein CATSRVKGHQETQYF.

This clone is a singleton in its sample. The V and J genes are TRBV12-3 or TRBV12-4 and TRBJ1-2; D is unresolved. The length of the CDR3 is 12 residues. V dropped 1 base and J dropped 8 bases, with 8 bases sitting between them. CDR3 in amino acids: CASSLDSFGYTF. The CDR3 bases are TGTGCCAGCAGTTTAGACTCCTTCGGCTACACCTTC.

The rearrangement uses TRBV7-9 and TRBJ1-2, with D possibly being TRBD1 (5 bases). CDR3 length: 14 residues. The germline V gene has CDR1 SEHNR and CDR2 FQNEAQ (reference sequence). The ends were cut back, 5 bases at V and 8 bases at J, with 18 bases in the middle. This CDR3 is CASSDQQVLRGYTF. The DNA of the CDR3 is TGTGCCAGCAGCGACCAACAGGTCCTCCGGGGCTACACCTTC. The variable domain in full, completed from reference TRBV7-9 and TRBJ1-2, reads DTGVSQNPRHKITKRGQNVTFRCDPISEHNRLYWYRQTLGQGPEFLTYFQNEAQLEKSRLLSDRFSAERPKGSFSTLEIQRTEQGDSAMYLCASSDQQVLRGYTFGSGTRLTVV.

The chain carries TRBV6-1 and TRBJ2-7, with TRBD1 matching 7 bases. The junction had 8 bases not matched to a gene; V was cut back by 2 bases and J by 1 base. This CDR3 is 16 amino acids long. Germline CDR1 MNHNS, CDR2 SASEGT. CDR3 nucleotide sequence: TGTGCCAGCAGTGAACAAAGGACAGGTTCATCCTACGAGCAGTACTTC. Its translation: CASSEQRTGSSYEQYF.

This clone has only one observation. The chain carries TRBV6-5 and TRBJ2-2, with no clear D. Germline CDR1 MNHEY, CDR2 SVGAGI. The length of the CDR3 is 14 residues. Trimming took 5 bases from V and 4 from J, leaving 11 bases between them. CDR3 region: CASSPEIGTGELFF. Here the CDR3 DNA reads TGTGCCAGCAGTCCCGAAATCGGCACCGGGGAGCTGTTTTTT.

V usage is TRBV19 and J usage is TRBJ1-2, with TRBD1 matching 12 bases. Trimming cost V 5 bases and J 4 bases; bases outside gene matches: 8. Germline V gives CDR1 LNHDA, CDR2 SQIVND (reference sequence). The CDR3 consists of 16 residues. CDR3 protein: CASSPRDRGQVYGYTF. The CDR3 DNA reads TGTGCCAGTAGTCCGAGGGACAGGGGGCAAGTCTATGGCTACACCTTC.